This T cell receptor beta chain was sequenced during a study of cytomegalovirus exposure and HLA in healthy donors. This clone appeared once. The antigen remains undetermined. General study points: Both high specificity and high sensitivity reportedly marked the classifier's diagnosis of cytomegalovirus status. Later analysis indicated greater clonal expansion among HLA-associated TCR beta chains than among equally common other chains.

Amplification used 60 Vbeta primers and 13 Jbeta primers. TCRdb's copy holds only in-frame clones and misses some; the assay was immunoSEQ multiplex PCR. Here the sample spans around 92,000 clones, under 85% being singletons. The CDR3 has 13 residues. The V gene end was trimmed by 6 bases and the J gene end by 2 bases; junction bases not matched to a gene: 1. Per germline, CDR1 LNHDA and CDR2 SQIVND (reference sequence). The clonotype was recovered from a female donor in good health and CMV-seropositive. This rearrangement joins TRBV19 to TRBJ2-5, with 9 positions matching TRBD1. Sequences were obtained from PBMCs. The CDR3 bases are TGTGCCAGTAGCGGACAGGGGCAAGAGACCCAGTACTTC. Translation: CASSGQGQETQYF.